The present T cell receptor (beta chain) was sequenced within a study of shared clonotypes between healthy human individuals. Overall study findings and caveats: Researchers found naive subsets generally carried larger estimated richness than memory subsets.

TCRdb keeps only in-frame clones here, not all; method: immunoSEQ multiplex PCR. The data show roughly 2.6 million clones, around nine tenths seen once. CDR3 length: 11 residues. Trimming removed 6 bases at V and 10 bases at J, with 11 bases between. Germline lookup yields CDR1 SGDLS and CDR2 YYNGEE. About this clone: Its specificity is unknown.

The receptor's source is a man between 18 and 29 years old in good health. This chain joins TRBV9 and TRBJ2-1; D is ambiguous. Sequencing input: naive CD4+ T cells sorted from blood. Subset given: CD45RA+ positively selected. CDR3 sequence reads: CASTLPAEQFF. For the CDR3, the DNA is TGTGCCAGCACCCTTCCGGCAGAGCAGTTCTTC.